The present T cell receptor beta chain was sequenced within a study of blood T cell repertoires in COVID-19. The repertoire was sequenced with immunoSEQ multiplex PCR; TCRdb's copy has only in-frame clones and lacks some. The sample holds 100,000 to 150,000 clones, roughly 80% seen once. Germline loops: CDR1 LNHNV, CDR2 YYDKDF (reference sequence). V lost 2 bases to trimming and J lost 1 base, with 8 bases between them. The CDR3 covers 14 residues. The chain uses TRBV15 and TRBJ1-1; D gene unclear. The receptor was isolated from a human donor in a cohort sampled during active COVID-19. Sequencing input: peripheral blood. The DNA for the CDR3 is TGTGCCACCAGCAGACATGCAGAGAACACTGAAGCTTTCTTT. This translates into CATSRHAENTEAFF.